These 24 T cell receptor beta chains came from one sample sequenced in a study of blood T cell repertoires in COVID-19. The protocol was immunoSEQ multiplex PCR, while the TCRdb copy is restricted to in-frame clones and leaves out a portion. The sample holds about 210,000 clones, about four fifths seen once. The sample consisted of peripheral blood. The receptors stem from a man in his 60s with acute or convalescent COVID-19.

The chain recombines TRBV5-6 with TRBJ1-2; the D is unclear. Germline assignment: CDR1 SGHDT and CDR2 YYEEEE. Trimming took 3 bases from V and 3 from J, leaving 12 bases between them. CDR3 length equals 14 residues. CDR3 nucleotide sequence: TGTGCCAGCAGCTCCTCGGGAACGGACTATGGCTACACCTTC. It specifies CASSSSGTDYGYTF.

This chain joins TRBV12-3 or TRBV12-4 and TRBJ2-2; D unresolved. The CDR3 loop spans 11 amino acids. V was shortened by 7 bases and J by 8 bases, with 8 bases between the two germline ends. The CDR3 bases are TGTGCCAGCACCTCGACAGGGGAGCTGTTTTTT. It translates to CASTSTGELFF.

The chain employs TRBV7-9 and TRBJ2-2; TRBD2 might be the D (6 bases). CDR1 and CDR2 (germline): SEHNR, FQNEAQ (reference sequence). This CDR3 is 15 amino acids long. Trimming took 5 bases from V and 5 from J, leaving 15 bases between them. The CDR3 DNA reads TGTGCCAGCAGCCCTCAATCGGGGGTAACCGGGGAGCTGTTTTTT. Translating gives CASSPQSGVTGELFF.

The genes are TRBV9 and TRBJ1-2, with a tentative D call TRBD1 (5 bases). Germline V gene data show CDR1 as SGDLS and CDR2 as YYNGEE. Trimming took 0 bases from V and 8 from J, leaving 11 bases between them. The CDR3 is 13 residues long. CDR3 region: CASSVGGSRGYTF. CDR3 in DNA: TGTGCCAGCAGCGTAGGGGGCAGCCGAGGCTACACCTTC.

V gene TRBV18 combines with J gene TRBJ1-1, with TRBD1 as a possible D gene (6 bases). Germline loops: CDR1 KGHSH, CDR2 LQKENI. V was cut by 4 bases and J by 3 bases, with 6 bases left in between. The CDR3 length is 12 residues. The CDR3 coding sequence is TGTGCCAGCTCACAGGGGGACACTGAAGCTTTCTTT. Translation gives CASSQGDTEAFF. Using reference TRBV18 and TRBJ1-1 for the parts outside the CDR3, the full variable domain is NAGVMQNPRHLVRRRGQEARLRCSPMKGHSHVYWYRQLPEEGLKFMVYLQKENIIDESGMPKERFSAEFPKEGPSILRIQQVVRGDSAAYFCASSQGDTEAFFGQGTRLTVV.

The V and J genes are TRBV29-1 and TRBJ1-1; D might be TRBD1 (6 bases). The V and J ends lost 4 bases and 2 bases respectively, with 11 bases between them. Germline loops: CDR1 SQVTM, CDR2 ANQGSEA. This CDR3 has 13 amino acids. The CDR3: CSVGTAPNTEAFF. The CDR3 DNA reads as TGCAGCGTTGGGACAGCCCCTAACACTGAAGCTTTCTTT. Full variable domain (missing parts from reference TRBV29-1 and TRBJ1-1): SAVISQKPSRDICQRGTSLTIQCQVDSQVTMMFWYRQQPGQSLTLIATANQGSEATYESGFVIDKFPISRPNLTFSTLTVSNMSPEDSSIYLCSVGTAPNTEAFFGQGTRLTVV.

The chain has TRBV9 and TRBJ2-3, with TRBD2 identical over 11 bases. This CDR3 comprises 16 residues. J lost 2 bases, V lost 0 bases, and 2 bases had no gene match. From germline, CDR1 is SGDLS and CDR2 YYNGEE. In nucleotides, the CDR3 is TGTGCCAGCAGCGTAGGACTAGCGGGGAACACAGATACGCAGTATTTT. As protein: CASSVGLAGNTDTQYF.

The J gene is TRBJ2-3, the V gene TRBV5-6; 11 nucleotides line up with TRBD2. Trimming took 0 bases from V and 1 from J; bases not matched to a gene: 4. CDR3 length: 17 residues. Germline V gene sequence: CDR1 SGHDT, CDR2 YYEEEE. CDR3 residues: CASSLARLAGRTDTQYF. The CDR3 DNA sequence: TGTGCCAGCAGCTTGGCCAGACTAGCGGGGCGCACAGATACGCAGTATTTT.

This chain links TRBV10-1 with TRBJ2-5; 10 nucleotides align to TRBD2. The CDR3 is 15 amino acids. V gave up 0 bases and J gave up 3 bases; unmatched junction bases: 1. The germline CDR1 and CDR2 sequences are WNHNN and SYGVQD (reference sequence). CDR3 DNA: TGCGCCAGCAGTGAGTCCGGGACTAGCGAAGAGACCCAGTACTTC. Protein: CASSESGTSEETQYF.

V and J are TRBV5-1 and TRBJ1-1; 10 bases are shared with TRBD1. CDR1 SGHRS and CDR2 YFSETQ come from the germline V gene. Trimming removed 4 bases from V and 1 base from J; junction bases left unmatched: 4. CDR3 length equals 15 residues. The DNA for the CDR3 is TGCGCCAGCAGCCTAGGACAGGGGGAGAACACTGAAGCTTTCTTT. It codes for CASSLGQGENTEAFF.

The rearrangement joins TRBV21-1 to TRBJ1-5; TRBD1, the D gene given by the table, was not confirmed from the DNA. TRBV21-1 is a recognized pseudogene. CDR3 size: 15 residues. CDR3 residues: CAIPVKGGGYQPQHF. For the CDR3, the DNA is TGTGCCATCCCAGTTAAAGGAGGGGGCTATCAGCCCCAGCATTTT.

CDR3 sequence reads: CASSLEFGEAFF. The CDR3 DNA sequence: TGTGCCAGCAGTTTAGAATTCGGTGAAGCTTTCTTT. This sequence joins TRBV12-3 or TRBV12-4 and TRBJ1-1, with unresolved D. The CDR3 totals 12 residues. The V end lost 1 base, the J end lost 7 bases, and 7 bases lay between the germline ends.

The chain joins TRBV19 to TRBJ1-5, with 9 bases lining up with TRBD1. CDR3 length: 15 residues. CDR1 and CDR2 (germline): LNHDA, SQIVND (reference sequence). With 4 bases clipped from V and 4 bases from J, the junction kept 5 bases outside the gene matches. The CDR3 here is CASSTWGQGNQPQHF. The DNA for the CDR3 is TGTGCCAGTAGTACCTGGGGACAGGGTAATCAGCCCCAGCATTTT. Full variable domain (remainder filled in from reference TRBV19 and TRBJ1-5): DGGITQSPKYLFRKEGQNVTLSCEQNLNHDAMYWYRQDPGQGLRLIYYSQIVNDFQKGDIAEGYSVSREKKESFPLTVTSAQKNPTAFYLCASSTWGQGNQPQHFGDGTRLSIL.

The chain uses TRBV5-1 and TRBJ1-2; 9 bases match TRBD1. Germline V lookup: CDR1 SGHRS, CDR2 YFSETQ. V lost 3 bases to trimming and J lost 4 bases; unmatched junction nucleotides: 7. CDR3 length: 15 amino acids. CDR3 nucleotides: TGCGCCAGCAGCTCGGAGGGACAGGGCCTCTATGGCTACACCTTC. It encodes CASSSEGQGLYGYTF.

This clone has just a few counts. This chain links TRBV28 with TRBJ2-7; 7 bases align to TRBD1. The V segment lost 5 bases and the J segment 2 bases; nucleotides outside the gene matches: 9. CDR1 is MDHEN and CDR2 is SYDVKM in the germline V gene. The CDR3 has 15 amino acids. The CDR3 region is CASSQGTAEAYEQYF. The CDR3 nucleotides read TGTGCCAGCAGTCAAGGGACAGCCGAAGCCTACGAGCAGTACTTC.

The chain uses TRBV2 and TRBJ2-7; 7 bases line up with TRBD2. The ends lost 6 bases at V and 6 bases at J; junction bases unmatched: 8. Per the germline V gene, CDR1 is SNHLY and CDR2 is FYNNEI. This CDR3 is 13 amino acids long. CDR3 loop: CASRVLGGFEQYF. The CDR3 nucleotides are TGTGCCAGCAGAGTTTTGGGGGGGTTCGAGCAGTACTTC.

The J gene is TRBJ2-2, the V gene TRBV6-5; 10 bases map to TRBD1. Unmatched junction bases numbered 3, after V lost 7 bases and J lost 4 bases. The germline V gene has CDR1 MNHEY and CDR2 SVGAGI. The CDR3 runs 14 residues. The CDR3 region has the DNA TGTGCCAGCACCCGGGACAGGGGCACCGGGGAGCTGTTTTTT. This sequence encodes CASTRDRGTGELFF.

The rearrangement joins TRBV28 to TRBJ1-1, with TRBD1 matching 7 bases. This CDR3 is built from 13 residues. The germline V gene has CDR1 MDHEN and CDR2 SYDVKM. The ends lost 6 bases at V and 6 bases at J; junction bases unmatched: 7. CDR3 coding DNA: TGTGCCAGCAGCCCGACAGGGTGGGCTGAAGCTTTCTTT. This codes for CASSPTGWAEAFF.

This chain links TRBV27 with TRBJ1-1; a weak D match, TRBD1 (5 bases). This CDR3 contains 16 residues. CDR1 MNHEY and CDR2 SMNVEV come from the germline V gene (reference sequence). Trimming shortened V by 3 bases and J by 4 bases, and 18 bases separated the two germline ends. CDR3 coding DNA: TGTGCCAGCAGTTTTTTTGTCGGAGGGAGGGGCACTGAAGCTTTCTTT. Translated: CASSFFVGGRGTEAFF.

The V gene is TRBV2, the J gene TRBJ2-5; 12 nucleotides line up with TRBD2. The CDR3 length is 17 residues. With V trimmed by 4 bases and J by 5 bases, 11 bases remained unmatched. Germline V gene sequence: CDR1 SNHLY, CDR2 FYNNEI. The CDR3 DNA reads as TGTGCCAGCAGTGGGACTAGCGGGGAGACTTCCCTGGAGACCCAGTACTTC. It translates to CASSGTSGETSLETQYF.

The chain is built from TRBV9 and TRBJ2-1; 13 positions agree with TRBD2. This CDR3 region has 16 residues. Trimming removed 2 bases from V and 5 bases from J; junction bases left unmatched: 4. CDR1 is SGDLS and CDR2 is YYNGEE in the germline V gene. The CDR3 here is CASSVPLAGGNNEQFF. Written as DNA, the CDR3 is TGTGCCAGCAGCGTTCCACTAGCGGGGGGGAACAATGAGCAGTTCTTC.

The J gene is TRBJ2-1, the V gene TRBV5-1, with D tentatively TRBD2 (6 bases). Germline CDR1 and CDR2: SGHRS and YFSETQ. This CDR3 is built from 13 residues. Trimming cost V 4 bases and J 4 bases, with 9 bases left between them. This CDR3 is CASSTGLYNEQFF. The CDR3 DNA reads TGCGCCAGCAGCACTGGACTATACAATGAGCAGTTCTTC.

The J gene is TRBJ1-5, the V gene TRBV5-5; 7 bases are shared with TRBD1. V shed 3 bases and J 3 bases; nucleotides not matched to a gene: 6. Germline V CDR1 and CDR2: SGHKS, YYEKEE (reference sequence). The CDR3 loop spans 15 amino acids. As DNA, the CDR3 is TGTGCCAGCAGCTGGGGGACAGCATACAATCAGCCCCAGCATTTT. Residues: CASSWGTAYNQPQHF.

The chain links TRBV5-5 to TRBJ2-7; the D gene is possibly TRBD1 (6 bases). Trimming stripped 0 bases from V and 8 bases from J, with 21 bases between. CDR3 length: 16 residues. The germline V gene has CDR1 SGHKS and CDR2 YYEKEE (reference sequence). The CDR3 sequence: CASSLGGTLIATQQYF. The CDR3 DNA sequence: TGTGCCAGCAGCTTGGGGGGGACACTCATCGCGACTCAGCAGTACTTC.